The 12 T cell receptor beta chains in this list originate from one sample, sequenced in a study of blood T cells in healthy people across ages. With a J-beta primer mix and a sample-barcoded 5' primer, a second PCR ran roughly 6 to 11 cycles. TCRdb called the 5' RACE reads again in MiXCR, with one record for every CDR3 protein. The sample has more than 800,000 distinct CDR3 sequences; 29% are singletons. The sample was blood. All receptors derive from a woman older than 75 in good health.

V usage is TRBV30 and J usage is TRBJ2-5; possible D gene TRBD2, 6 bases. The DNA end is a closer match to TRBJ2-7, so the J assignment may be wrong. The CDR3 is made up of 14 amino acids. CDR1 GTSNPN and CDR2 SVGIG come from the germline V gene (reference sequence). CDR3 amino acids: CAWSKAGPTYEQYF. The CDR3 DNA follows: TGTGCCTGGAGCAAGGCGGGACCGACCTACGAGCAGTACTTC.

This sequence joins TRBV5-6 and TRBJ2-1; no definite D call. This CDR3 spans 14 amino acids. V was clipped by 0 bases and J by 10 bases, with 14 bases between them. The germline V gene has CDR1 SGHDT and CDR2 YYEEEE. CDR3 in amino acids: CASSLVGVLGEQFF. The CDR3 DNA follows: TGTGCCAGCAGCTTGGTGGGTGTGTTGGGCGAGCAGTTCTTC.

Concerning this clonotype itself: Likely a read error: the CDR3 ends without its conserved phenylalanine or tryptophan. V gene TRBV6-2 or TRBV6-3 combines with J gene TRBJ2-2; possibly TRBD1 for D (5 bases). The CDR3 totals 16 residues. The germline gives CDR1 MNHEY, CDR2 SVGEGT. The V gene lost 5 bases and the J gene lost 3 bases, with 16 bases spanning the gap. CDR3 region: CASSPRQSWDTGELFV. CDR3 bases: TGTGCCAGCAGTCCCAGACAGAGTTGGGACACCGGGGAGCTGTTTGTT.

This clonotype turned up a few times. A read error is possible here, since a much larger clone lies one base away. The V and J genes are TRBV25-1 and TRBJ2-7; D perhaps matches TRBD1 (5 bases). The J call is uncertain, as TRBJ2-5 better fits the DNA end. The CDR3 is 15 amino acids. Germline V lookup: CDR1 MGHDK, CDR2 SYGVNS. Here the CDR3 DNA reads TGTGCCAGCAGTGAAATGGTGGGGCTCCTAGAGACCCAGTACTTC. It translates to CASSEMVGLLETQYF.

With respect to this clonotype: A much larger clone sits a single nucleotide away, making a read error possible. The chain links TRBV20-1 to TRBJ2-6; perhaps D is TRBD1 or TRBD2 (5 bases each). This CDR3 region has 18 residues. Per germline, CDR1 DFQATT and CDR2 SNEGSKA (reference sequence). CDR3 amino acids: CSARDGMTRGSGANALTF. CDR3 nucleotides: TGCAGTGCTAGAGATGGGATGACCCGGGGCTCTGGGGCCAACGCCCTGACTTTC.

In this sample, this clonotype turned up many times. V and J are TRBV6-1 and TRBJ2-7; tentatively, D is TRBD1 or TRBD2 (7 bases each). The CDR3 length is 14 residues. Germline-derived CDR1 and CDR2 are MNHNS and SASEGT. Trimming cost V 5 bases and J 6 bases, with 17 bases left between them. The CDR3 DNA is TGTGCCAGCAGTTTGGGGAGGGGGCCTTCCGAGCAGTACTTC. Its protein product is CASSLGRGPSEQYF.

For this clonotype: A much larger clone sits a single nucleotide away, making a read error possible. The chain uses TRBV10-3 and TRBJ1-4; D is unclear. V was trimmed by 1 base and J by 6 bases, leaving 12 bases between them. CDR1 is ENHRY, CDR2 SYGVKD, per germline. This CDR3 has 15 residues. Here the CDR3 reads CAISEYGEPDEKLFF. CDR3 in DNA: TGTGCCATCAGTGAGTACGGGGAACCCGATGAAAAACTGTTTTTT.

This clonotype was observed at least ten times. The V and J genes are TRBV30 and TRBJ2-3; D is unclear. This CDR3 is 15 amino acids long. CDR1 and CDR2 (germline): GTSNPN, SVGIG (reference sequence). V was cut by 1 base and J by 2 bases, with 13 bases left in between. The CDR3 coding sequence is TGTGCCTGGAGTGACATGACCCTAGTCACAGATACGCAGTATTTT. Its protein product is CAWSDMTLVTDTQYF.

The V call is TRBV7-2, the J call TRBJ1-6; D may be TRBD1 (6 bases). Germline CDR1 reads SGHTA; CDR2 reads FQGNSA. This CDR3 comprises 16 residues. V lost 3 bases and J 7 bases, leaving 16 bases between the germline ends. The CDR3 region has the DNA TGTGCCAGCAGCTTTTCGGGGGGCTATAGCAATTCACCCCTCCACTTT. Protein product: CASSFSGGYSNSPLHF. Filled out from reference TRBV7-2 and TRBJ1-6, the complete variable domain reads GAGVSQSPSNKVTEKGKDVELRCDPISGHTALYWYRQSLGQGLEFLIYFQGNSAPDKSGLPSDRFSAERTGGSVSTLTIQRTQQEDSAVYLCASSFSGGYSNSPLHFGNGTRLTVT.

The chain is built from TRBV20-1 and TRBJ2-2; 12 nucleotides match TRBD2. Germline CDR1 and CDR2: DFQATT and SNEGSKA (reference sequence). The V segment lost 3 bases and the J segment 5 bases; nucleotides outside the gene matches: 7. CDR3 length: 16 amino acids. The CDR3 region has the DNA TGCAGTGCTAGCGGTCTAGCGGGGGGGCGTACCGGGGAGCTGTTTTTT. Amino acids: CSASGLAGGRTGELFF.

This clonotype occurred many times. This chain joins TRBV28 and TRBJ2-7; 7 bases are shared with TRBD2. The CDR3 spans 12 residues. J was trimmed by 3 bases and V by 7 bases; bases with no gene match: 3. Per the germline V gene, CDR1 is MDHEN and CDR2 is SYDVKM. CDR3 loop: CASTGGGYEQYF. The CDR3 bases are TGTGCCAGCACTGGGGGGGGCTACGAGCAGTACTTC.

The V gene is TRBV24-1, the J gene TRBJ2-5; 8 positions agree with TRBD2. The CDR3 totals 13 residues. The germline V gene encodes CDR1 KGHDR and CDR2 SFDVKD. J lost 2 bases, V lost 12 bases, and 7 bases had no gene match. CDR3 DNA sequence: TGTGCCGCGGGGGGCAGGAGACAAGAGACCCAGTACTTC. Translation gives CAAGGRRQETQYF.